These 7 T cell receptor beta chains share one sample of origin, sequenced in a study of blood T cell repertoires in COVID-19. Only in-frame clones appear in the TCRdb table, and some are missing; sequencing was by immunoSEQ multiplex PCR. The profile covers some 150,000 clones, with around 83% appearing a single time and about 3% taken by the ten largest. The specimen sequenced was peripheral blood. The source is a woman older than 75 with acute or convalescent COVID-19.

This clone showed up just once. The chain is built from TRBV7-8 and TRBJ1-6, with unresolved D. The germline CDR1 and CDR2 sequences are SGHVS and FQNEAQ. V was cut by 3 bases and J by 7 bases, with 4 bases left in between. The CDR3 length is 12 residues. CDR3: CASSFGNSPLHF. The CDR3 bases are TGTGCCAGCAGCTTCGGGAATTCACCCCTCCACTTT.

The J gene is TRBJ1-1, the V gene TRBV7-3; D is undetermined. Per germline, CDR1 SGHTA and CDR2 FQGTGA. This CDR3 contains 13 residues. V shed 5 bases and J shed 1 base, with 8 bases lying between them. CDR3 bases: TGTGCCAGCAGCGGGCAGGCGAACACTGAAGCTTTCTTT. Protein sequence: CASSGQANTEAFF.

This chain joins TRBV12-3 or TRBV12-4 and TRBJ1-2, with D hard to call. The CDR3 totals 13 residues. The V end was cut by 1 base, the J end by 9 bases, with 12 bases between. In DNA, the CDR3 is TGTGCCAGCAGTTTAGGGCCCGACTGGAGCTACACCTTC. It yields the protein CASSLGPDWSYTF.

This clone was picked up one time. The chain uses TRBV18 and TRBJ2-1, with TRBD2 matching over 8 bases. The V segment lost 3 bases and the J segment 4 bases; nucleotides outside the gene matches: 8. The CDR3 sequence is 16 residues long. CDR1 is KGHSH, CDR2 LQKENI, per germline. The CDR3 coding sequence is TGTGCCAGCTCACCTTTTGCAGCGGGGGCATACAATGAGCAGTTCTTC. Its translation is CASSPFAAGAYNEQFF.

The chain recombines TRBV7-9 with TRBJ2-5, with D unresolved. There are 11 residues in the CDR3. CDR1 is SEHNR, CDR2 FQNEAQ, per germline (reference sequence). Trimming stripped 4 bases from V and 5 bases from J, with 5 bases between. In DNA form, the CDR3 reads TGTGCCAGCAGCTCCGAGGAGACCCAGTACTTC. This encodes CASSSEETQYF.

The chain combines TRBV7-9 with TRBJ1-1; D unresolved. From germline, CDR1 is SEHNR and CDR2 FQNEAQ (reference sequence). Trimming removed 3 bases from V and 0 bases from J, with 11 bases in between. There are 15 residues in the CDR3. For the CDR3, the DNA is TGTGCCAGCAGCTTCCCCCCACCTATGAACACTGAAGCTTTCTTT. Its translation is CASSFPPPMNTEAFF.

This clone has a handful of counts. The same CDR3 is also encoded by other DNA sequences in this sample. The rearrangement joins TRBV18 to TRBJ1-2; TRBD1 might be the D (5 bases). Germline V gene data show CDR1 as KGHSH and CDR2 as LQKENI. This CDR3 comprises 13 residues. V was pared by 3 bases and J by 2 bases, with 7 bases between. The CDR3 here is CASSPDKNYGYTF. The CDR3 region has the DNA TGTGCCAGCTCACCGGACAAGAACTATGGCTACACCTTC.